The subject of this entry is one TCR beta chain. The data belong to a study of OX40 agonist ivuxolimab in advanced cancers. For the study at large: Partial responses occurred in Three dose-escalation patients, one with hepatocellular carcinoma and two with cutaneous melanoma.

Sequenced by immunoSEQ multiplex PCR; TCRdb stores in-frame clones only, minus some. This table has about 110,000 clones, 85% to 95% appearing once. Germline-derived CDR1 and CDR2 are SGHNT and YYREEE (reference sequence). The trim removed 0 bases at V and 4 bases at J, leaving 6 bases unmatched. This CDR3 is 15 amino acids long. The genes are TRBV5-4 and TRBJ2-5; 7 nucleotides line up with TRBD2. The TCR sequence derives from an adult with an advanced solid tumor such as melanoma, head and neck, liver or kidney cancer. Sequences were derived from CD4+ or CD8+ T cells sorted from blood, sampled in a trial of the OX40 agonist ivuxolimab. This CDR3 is CASSLAGASGETQYF. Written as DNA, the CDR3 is TGTGCCAGCAGCTTGGCCGGGGCTAGCGGAGAGACCCAGTACTTC.